Sequencing of this T cell receptor beta chain was carried out in a study of T cell clonotyping in hematopoietic cell transplantation. Study information: Pretransplant recipient samples were taken after cytoreduction. The study's findings and limits: Pathologically expanded recipient clonotypes increased progressively from day 30 to day 180 as diversity fell. At the given depth, recipient repertoires were over 95% de novo clonotypes.

Time point indicated: recipient sample about 28 days before transplant, after cytoreduction. Samples: about 28 days before transplant, then days 30, 100 and 180 after. Assay used: immunoSEQ multiplex PCR; TCRdb lists only in-frame clones, some missing. The sample has roughly 80,000 clones; 90% to 97% are singletons. The CDR3 is made up of 14 amino acids. Germline V gene data show CDR1 as SGHRS and CDR2 as YFSETQ. Trimming removed 5 bases from V and 5 bases from J, with 16 bases in between. About this clone: As yet, its antigen is unknown.

The receptor was derived from a woman aged 45-65 years with acute myeloid leukemia. Some clones in this sample may be carry-over from other donors' samples. This chain uses TRBV5-1 with TRBJ1-1, with D possibly matching TRBD1 (5 bases). Specimen: peripheral blood mononuclear cells, collected before stem cell transplant. The CDR3 DNA sequence: TGCGCCAGCAGTGCCCAGGGAACATGGACTGAAGCTTTCTTT. It encodes CASSAQGTWTEAFF.